What follows describes a single TCR beta chain. The CDR3 is 12 amino acids. The V and J ends lost 7 bases and 6 bases, in that order; junction bases with no gene match: 4. Cohort placement rested on clinical history that participants reported themselves. In the original workflow: Estimation of nucleated cell counts was performed using reference gene primer amplification. The assay was immunoSEQ multiplex PCR, and TCRdb's table has in-frame clones only and misses some. V and J calls and clone size are as listed in that table; D and trimming were resolved from the DNA. The sample carries hundreds of thousands of clones, 90% recorded once. This record comes from a study of blood T cell repertoires in COVID-19. Study summary: Material from acute and convalescent COVID-19 was sourced from the United States, Italy and Spain. Sample material is recorded as cDNA or gDNA derived from T cells, B-cell-depleted T cells, or PBMCs.

Material: PBMCs or T cells enriched from blood (not recorded which). This receptor was identified in a woman aged 18-35 years with acute COVID-19. The chain joins TRBV12-3 or TRBV12-4 to TRBJ1-1; 8 positions agree with TRBD1. CDR3 loop: CASNRQGSEAFF. CDR3 DNA sequence: TGTGCCAGCAACCGACAGGGGTCTGAAGCTTTCTTT.